These 5 T cell receptor beta chains share one sample of origin, sequenced in a study of OX40 agonist ivuxolimab in advanced cancers. Clones were read by immunoSEQ multiplex PCR, and TCRdb kept only the in-frame ones, dropping some. The sample consists of around 30,000 clones, more than 75% of them appearing once. Specimen: CD4+ or CD8+ T cells sorted from blood, collected in a trial of the OX40 agonist ivuxolimab. Source of these receptors: an adult with an advanced solid tumor such as melanoma, head and neck, liver or kidney cancer.

This clone was seen a handful of times. The CDR3 loop reads CASGLVLASSYNEQFF. The CDR3, as DNA: TGTGCTAGTGGTTTGGTACTAGCGAGCTCCTACAATGAGCAGTTCTTC. This chain links TRBV12-5 with TRBJ2-1; 7 bases are a match to TRBD2. There are 16 residues in the CDR3. J was trimmed by 0 bases and V by 0 bases; bases with no gene match: 2. Germline values: CDR1 LGHNT, CDR2 FRNRAP.

The chain uses TRBV6-6 and TRBJ1-1, with 7 bases that match TRBD1. Trimming at V came to 6 bases and at J to 1 base, leaving 5 bases not matched to a gene. This CDR3 has 14 residues. Germline CDR1 is MNHNY and CDR2 is SVGAGI (reference sequence). In DNA, the CDR3 is TGTGCCAGCAGCCCAGACAGGGCGAACACTGAAGCTTTCTTT. As protein: CASSPDRANTEAFF.

CDR3 protein: CASSSPFGANVLTF. The CDR3 nucleotides read TGTGCCAGCAGCTCGCCGTTTGGGGCCAACGTCCTGACTTTC. The genes are TRBV6-5 and TRBJ2-6; D not certain. The germline V gene has CDR1 MNHEY and CDR2 SVGAGI. The CDR3 extends over 14 amino acids. V was clipped by 6 bases and J by 3 bases, with 9 bases between them.

This chain joins TRBV9 and TRBJ1-2, with TRBD1 matching over 7 bases. CDR3 length: 15 amino acids. Looked up from germline, CDR1 is SGDLS and CDR2 is YYNGEE. V trimming: 4 bases; J trimming: 0 bases; junction bases outside the gene matches: 6. The CDR3 spells CASSSRDRANYGYTF. The CDR3 DNA sequence: TGTGCCAGCAGCAGCCGGGACAGAGCTAACTATGGCTACACCTTC.

The V gene is TRBV6-5, the J gene TRBJ1-5, with a weak D call TRBD1 (5 bases). The CDR3 sequence is 14 residues long. Trimming stripped 2 bases from V and 5 bases from J, with 10 bases between. CDR1 MNHEY and CDR2 SVGAGI come from the germline V gene. In DNA form, the CDR3 reads TGTGCCAGCAGTTACCGACAGAATTATCAGCCCCAGCATTTT. Protein: CASSYRQNYQPQHF.